This T cell receptor (beta chain) originates from a study of regulatory T cells in long-lasting Graves disease (dated by TCRdb to about 2021). Background on the whole study: Persistent Graves' disease meant more than 5 years of antithyroid drug treatment with TSH receptor autoantibodies that stayed positive. Patients with persistent Graves' disease were compared with patients with newly diagnosed Graves' disease using TCR sequencing and RNA sequencing of peripheral blood. The study took place in China and was registered as a clinical trial. A total of roughly 35 samples underwent TCR sequencing: about 13 from persistent and about 20 from newly diagnosed Graves' disease patients. Antithyroid drugs had been taken for 8.5 to 12 years on average by persistent Graves' disease patients in the clinical cohort.

Notes on this clonotype: What antigen it recognizes has not been identified. Base qualities are not recorded, but no much larger clone differs from it by a single base.

Inclusive of the bounding cysteine and phenylalanine, the CDR3 is 16 residues long. Only the CDR3 DNA stays, 48 bases, in frame from base 1. The germline V gene encodes CDR1 MDHEN and CDR2 SYDVKM. Preparation of the library involved multiplex PCR. The listed sequencing device is Illumina HiSeq 4000. CDR3 regions were amplified by Arm-PCR with iRepertoire HTBI primers to construct TCR beta libraries. Before sequencing, the PCR products underwent gel purification. From the authors' description of their analysis: Gene usage analysis of CDR3 amino acid clonotypes used the 55 to 65 TRBV and more than 13 TRBJ segments found across samples. Filtered high-quality paired reads were merged into contigs using COPE and FqMerger. BLAST was used to align contigs to IMGT TRBV, TRBD and TRBJ reference genes, with CDR3 defined following IMGT. Clonotypes above 0.1% frequency were classified as highly expanded clones. Shannon entropy was used to measure repertoire diversity, and the Gini coefficient was used to measure V-J evenness. Public clonotypes were defined as clonotypes shared by more than one individual. TCRdb handled the public reads itself, with Q25 trimming in fastp and clone calling in MiXCR, and kept productive beta chains. Each CDR3 protein gets just one entry, which takes the most common genes and DNA from the rows behind it. These V and J calls rely on TCRdb rather than the paper's analysis. This sample has approximately 400,000 distinct CDR3 sequences in its table, and approximately 25% of those were observed once. The ten biggest clones cover 25% to 30% of the sample.

Study-level results and caveats: Compared with newly diagnosed patients, persistent Graves' disease patients had lower TCR Shannon entropy and fewer highly expanded clones, which suggests clonal expansion. Sequencing and analysis were restricted to the TCR beta chain. As a limitation, the authors acknowledged that the small sample size may reduce accuracy. The study examined only peripheral blood because the primary lesion, thyroid tissue, could not be accessed. Persistent patients shared more public clonotypes among themselves (more than 2,500) than newly diagnosed patients did (roughly 920). Preferential use of TRBV28, TRBJ1-2 and TRBJ2-5 was observed in persistent disease, whereas TRBV20-1 and TRBJ2-1 were favored in newly diagnosed disease.

The intended sense of this specimen's time point label: persistent/refractory GD, antithyroid drugs over 5 years with positive TRAb. RNA was extracted from PBMCs in TRIzol for both TCR sequencing and RNA sequencing. Graves' disease was diagnosed according to American Thyroid Association guidelines. Patients for the study were recruited at an endocrinology department in Xi'an, China. Each patient gave roughly 8.4 milliliters of peripheral blood, collected in an EDTA anticoagulant tube. Ficoll Paque Plus density gradient separation was used to isolate PBMCs, and no further T cell sorting was done. An Agilent 2100 Bioanalyzer and agarose gel were used to assess RNA quality, and a NanoDrop 2000 was used to measure RNA concentration.

The chain is encoded by TRBV28 joined to TRBJ2-7; matching of 6 bases hints at TRBD2 as the D gene. Matching the DNA end better, TRBJ2-1 makes the J call doubtful. The clonotype comes from a woman in her thirties or forties with Graves disease. Donor details come from another sample of the same person, matched by shared clones. Sequencing used peripheral blood mononuclear cells (PBMCs), obtained when the disease was refractory, from a patient treated with antithyroid drugs. The DNA reads as follows: TGTGCCAGCAGTTTAGTATCGGGACTTATCGACAATGAGCAGTTCTTC. Its product reads: CASSLVSGLIDNEQFF.